These T cell receptor beta chains were read from a single sample in a study of shared clonotypes between healthy human individuals. Sequenced by immunoSEQ multiplex PCR; TCRdb stores in-frame clones only, minus some. The data hold about 2.5 million clones, with 85% to 95% observed a single time. The sample was naive CD4+ T cells from PBMCs. Receptors originate from a man aged 18 to 29 in good health. Some clones in this sample may be carry-over from other donors' samples. CDR3s include the opening cysteine and the closing phenylalanine or tryptophan. Each record gives: clone size, J gene, V gene, D gene, CDR3 protein, CDR3 DNA. The D gene is left open where the match is weak. Clone size is given for some rows only: seen once, a few or many times, or a class if the clone is expanded.

size: -; J: TRBJ2-3; V: TRBV10-1; D: -; CDR3: CASSVQLTDTQYF; DNA: TGCGCCAGCAGTGTCCAGCTCACAGATACGCAGTATTTT
size: -; J: TRBJ1-4; V: TRBV29-1; D: -; CDR3: CSVDKGGSEKLFF; DNA: TGCAGCGTTGACAAGGGGGGCAGTGAAAAACTGTTTTTT
size: -; J: TRBJ2-7; V: TRBV5-4; D: -; CDR3: CASSLSQTYEQYF; DNA: TGTGCCAGCAGCTTGAGTCAGACCTACGAGCAGTACTTC
size: -; J: TRBJ2-7; V: TRBV5-4; D: TRBD2; CDR3: CASSKVAGGAYEQYF; DNA: TGTGCCAGCAGCAAGGTAGCGGGAGGGGCCTACGAGCAGTACTTC
size: -; J: TRBJ1-2; V: TRBV30; D: -; CDR3: CAWGQTLLYTF; DNA: TGTGCCTGGGGTCAGACCTTATTGTACACCTTC
size: -; J: TRBJ1-2; V: TRBV9; D: -; CDR3: CASSPGTPSYGYTF; DNA: TGTGCCAGCAGCCCCGGGACGCCCAGCTATGGCTACACCTTC
size: -; J: TRBJ2-5; V: TRBV5-1; D: TRBD1; CDR3: CASRKDGQGPQETQYF; DNA: TGCGCCAGCCGAAAGGACGGACAGGGGCCTCAAGAGACCCAGTACTTC
size: -; J: TRBJ1-5; V: TRBV10-3; D: TRBD1; CDR3: CAISESIGQGAGQPQHF; DNA: TGTGCCATCAGTGAGTCGATCGGACAGGGGGCCGGTCAGCCCCAGCATTTT
size: -; J: TRBJ2-7; V: TRBV18; D: -; CDR3: CASSPISGQFNYF; DNA: TGTGCCAGCTCACCGATAAGCGGACAGTTTAATTACTTC
size: -; J: TRBJ1-4; V: TRBV5-6; D: -; CDR3: CASSLVAGGREKLFF; DNA: TGTGCCAGCAGCTTGGTTGCGGGGGGCAGGGAAAAACTGTTTTTT
size: -; J: TRBJ2-6; V: TRBV5-6; D: -; CDR3: CASSLRRVGANVLTF; DNA: TGTGCCAGCAGCTTGCGGAGGGTTGGGGCCAACGTCCTGACTTTC
size: once; J: TRBJ1-1; V: TRBV19; D: TRBD1; CDR3: CASSLAGGVGTEAFF; DNA: TGTGCCAGTAGTCTGGCAGGGGGCGTGGGCACTGAAGCTTTCTTT
size: -; J: TRBJ1-6; V: TRBV5-6; D: -; CDR3: CASSLRGTSSYNSPLHF; DNA: TGTGCCAGCAGCTTGCGGGGGACTAGCTCCTATAATTCACCCCTCCACTTT
size: -; J: TRBJ1-1; V: TRBV5-1; D: TRBD1; CDR3: CASSLDRHRGGNTEAFF; DNA: TGCGCCAGCAGCTTGGACAGACACAGGGGAGGGAACACTGAAGCTTTCTTT
size: -; J: TRBJ2-1; V: TRBV4-2; D: TRBD2; CDR3: CASSQVPGSGVYNEQFF; DNA: TGTGCCAGCAGCCAAGTTCCCGGTAGCGGGGTGTACAATGAGCAGTTCTTC
size: -; J: TRBJ1-5; V: TRBV6-1; D: TRBD1; CDR3: CASRQQGAGQPQHF; DNA: TGTGCCAGCAGGCAACAGGGGGCCGGTCAGCCCCAGCATTTT
size: once; J: TRBJ2-6; V: TRBV6-6; D: TRBD1; CDR3: CASSRDRGSGANVLTF; DNA: TGTGCCAGCAGCCGGGACAGGGGCTCTGGGGCCAACGTCCTGACTTTC
size: -; J: TRBJ2-2; V: TRBV6-4; D: TRBD1; CDR3: CASRLGQGNTGELFF; DNA: TGTGCCAGCAGGCTGGGACAGGGAAACACCGGGGAGCTGTTTTTT
size: -; J: TRBJ2-7; V: TRBV18; D: -; CDR3: CASSQPDYEQYF; DNA: TGTGCCAGCTCACAGCCTGACTACGAGCAGTACTTC
size: -; J: TRBJ2-1; V: TRBV27; D: TRBD2; CDR3: CASSVGGAERNEQFF; DNA: TGTGCCAGCAGTGTCGGGGGGGCAGAGAGGAATGAGCAGTTCTTC
size: -; J: TRBJ2-4; V: TRBV5-8; D: -; CDR3: CASSLVATIQYF; DNA: TGTGCCAGCAGCTTGGTTGCGACCATTCAGTACTTC
size: -; J: TRBJ2-1; V: TRBV4-2; D: -; CDR3: CASSHFRDSNEQFF; DNA: TGTGCCAGCAGCCACTTCCGGGACTCCAATGAGCAGTTCTTC
size: -; J: TRBJ1-4; V: TRBV9; D: TRBD1; CDR3: CASSVQGGAEKLFF; DNA: TGTGCCAGCAGCGTCCAGGGGGGGGCCGAAAAACTGTTTTTT
size: -; J: TRBJ2-7; V: TRBV10-3; D: TRBD2; CDR3: CAISGTSGRGSYEQYF; DNA: TGTGCCATCAGTGGGACTAGCGGGAGGGGTTCCTACGAGCAGTACTTC
size: -; J: TRBJ2-7; V: TRBV7-9; D: -; CDR3: CASNRIGRGGTSYEQYF; DNA: TGTGCCAGCAACCGCATCGGAAGGGGCGGGACCTCCTACGAGCAGTACTTC
size: -; J: TRBJ2-3; V: TRBV5-1; D: TRBD2; CDR3: CASSGGLAETDTQYF; DNA: TGCGCCAGCAGCGGGGGACTAGCGGAAACAGATACGCAGTATTTT
size: few; J: TRBJ2-5; V: TRBV5-1; D: TRBD2; CDR3: CASSLEGSGRPYF; DNA: TGCGCCAGCAGCTTGGAGGGTAGCGGGAGGCCGTACTTC
size: -; J: TRBJ2-5; V: TRBV7-8; D: TRBD2; CDR3: CASSRILAGVETQYF; DNA: TGTGCCAGCAGCCGTATACTAGCGGGAGTTGAGACCCAGTACTTC
size: -; J: TRBJ1-5; V: TRBV28; D: TRBD1; CDR3: CASSSPYMPGQGASGQPQHF; DNA: TGTGCCAGCAGTTCCCCCTATATGCCGGGACAGGGGGCTTCCGGTCAGCCCCAGCATTTT
size: -; J: TRBJ2-7; V: TRBV11-3; D: -; CDR3: CASSSQGGLYEQYF; DNA: TGTGCCAGCAGCTCACAGGGAGGTCTCTACGAGCAGTACTTC
size: -; J: TRBJ1-1; V: TRBV6-5; D: -; CDR3: CASSPQEYTEAFF; DNA: TGTGCCAGCAGCCCACAGGAATACACTGAAGCTTTCTTT
size: -; J: TRBJ2-2; V: TRBV5-6; D: -; CDR3: CASSFPSSLAGELFF; DNA: TGTGCCAGCAGCTTTCCCAGCTCTTTGGCCGGGGAGCTGTTTTTT
size: -; J: TRBJ2-1; V: TRBV19; D: TRBD2; CDR3: CASSRGEGYNEQFF; DNA: TGTGCCAGTAGTAGGGGGGAGGGCTACAATGAGCAGTTCTTC
size: -; J: TRBJ1-5; V: TRBV28; D: TRBD1; CDR3: CASSLGGDRGLQQPQHF; DNA: TGTGCCAGCAGTTTAGGCGGGGACAGGGGGCTTCAACAGCCCCAGCATTTT
size: -; J: TRBJ2-7; V: TRBV7-9; D: TRBD2; CDR3: CASSLGVRKTSGTHF; DNA: TGTGCCAGCAGCTTAGGGGTCAGAAAGACTAGCGGGACTCACTTC
size: -; J: TRBJ2-3; V: TRBV30; D: TRBD2; CDR3: CAWSLRTSVSSTDTQYF; DNA: TGTGCCTGGAGTCTTCGGACTAGCGTTTCTAGCACAGATACGCAGTATTTT